The present T cell receptor beta chain was sequenced within a study of shared clonotypes between healthy human individuals. Some clones are missing from TCRdb's copy, which holds only in-frame ones; the method was immunoSEQ multiplex PCR. The sample consists of some 450,000 clones, roughly three quarters of them appearing once. Each sample came from a Caucasian adult donor living in Nashville, Tennessee. The length of the CDR3 is 14 residues. The germline V gene encodes CDR1 LGHNA and CDR2 YNFKEQ. V was pared by 4 bases and J by 2 bases, with 11 bases between. The sample was PBMCs. The receptor's source is a woman between 40 and 55 years old in good health. Some clones in this sample may be carry-over from other donors' samples. The chain recombines TRBV4-2 with TRBJ2-5; D may correspond to TRBD1 or TRBD2 (5 bases each). CDR3 region: CASSPPRGQETQYF. CDR3 bases: TGTGCCAGCAGCCCCCCGAGGGGACAAGAGACCCAGTACTTC.